These 21 T cell receptor beta chains were sequenced from one sample in a study of T cell repertoires in cytomegalovirus infection (dated by TCRdb to the late 2010s). Sequenced on an Illumina HiSeq 1500. The public reads were reanalyzed by TCRdb: fastp trimming at Q25, MiXCR alignment, in-frame beta chains only. CDR3 protein duplicates are merged, each entry listing the most common genes and DNA. The sample includes about 770,000 distinct CDR3 sequences, with 25% to 35% observed a single time. Around 13% of the sample is in the top ten clones. This specimen's treatment or condition label, interpreted: in vitro stimulation with specific CMV peptide epitopes to enrich CMV-specific T cells. Their antigens remain unidentified. Sequencing was performed on cultured CD8+ T cells from PBMCs, taken from culture after CMV antigen stimulation. These receptors all come from a human donor in good health (CMV status not recorded). Some clones in this sample may be carry-over from other donors' samples.

This clonotype occurred a few times. The chain uses TRBV2 and TRBJ2-7; D gene ambiguous. Germline CDR1 and CDR2: SNHLY and FYNNEI. This CDR3 is built from 11 residues. V lost 4 bases to trimming and J lost 2 bases, with 3 bases between them. The DNA for the CDR3 is TGTGCCAGCAGTGCTACCTACGAGCAGTACTTC. It is translated as CASSATYEQYF.

The chain uses TRBV11-1 and TRBJ2-3; the match to TRBD1 covers 8 bases. The CDR3 length is 18 residues. Per germline, CDR1 SGHAT and CDR2 FQDESV (reference sequence). Trimming at V came to 5 bases and at J to 3 bases, leaving 16 bases not matched to a gene. CDR3 bases: TGTGCCAGCAGCAATACCGGGACAGGCCTCTTTTTGACAGATACGCAGTATTTT. Its protein product is CASSNTGTGLFLTDTQYF.

This clonotype was seen ten or more times. This chain connects TRBV6-1 to TRBJ1-5; 11 bases map to TRBD1. Looked up from germline, CDR1 is MNHNS and CDR2 is SASEGT. Losses at the gene ends were 5 bases for V and 5 bases for J; bases not matched to a gene: 5. The CDR3 totals 15 residues. The CDR3 reads CASSMGQGEYQPQHF. CDR3 coding DNA: TGTGCCAGCAGTATGGGACAGGGGGAGTATCAGCCCCAGCATTTT.

This chain links TRBV7-2 with TRBJ1-2; no reliable D call. Looked up from germline, CDR1 is SGHTA and CDR2 is FQGNSA. The CDR3 contains 15 residues. The germline V and J ends were trimmed by 3 bases and 0 bases, with 11 bases remaining between them. The CDR3 reads CASSLIQRANYGYTF. The DNA of the CDR3 is TGTGCCAGCAGCTTGATACAGCGAGCTAACTATGGCTACACCTTC.

The table lists this clonotype with a few counts. The chain has TRBV19 and TRBJ2-7; 8 nucleotides match TRBD1. Per the germline V gene, CDR1 is LNHDA and CDR2 is SQIVND (reference sequence). The CDR3 loop spans 14 amino acids. V trimming: 7 bases; J trimming: 3 bases; junction bases outside the gene matches: 8. CDR3 sequence reads: CASTPGGQGYEQYF. CDR3 sequence (DNA): TGTGCCAGTACCCCCGGAGGACAGGGCTACGAGCAGTACTTC.

This clonotype has ten or more counts. The chain employs TRBV3-1 and TRBJ1-5; no definite D call. The germline V and J ends were trimmed by 1 base and 7 bases, with 8 bases remaining between them. The CDR3 consists of 13 residues. Germline assignment: CDR1 LGHDT and CDR2 YNNKEL (reference sequence). The CDR3 sequence: CASSQVAGQPQHF. For the CDR3, the DNA is TGTGCCAGCAGCCAAGTTGCCGGGCAGCCCCAGCATTTT.

The chain is built from TRBV2 and TRBJ1-1, with a possible D match to TRBD1 (5 bases). Per the germline V gene, CDR1 is SNHLY and CDR2 is FYNNEI. V lost 3 bases to trimming and J lost 8 bases, with 13 bases between them. The CDR3 sequence is 13 residues long. CDR3 coding DNA: TGTGCCAGCAGTGAGAGGGACCGAAGCGAAGCTTTCTTT. It is translated as CASSERDRSEAFF. Based on the CDR3 plus reference TRBV2 and TRBJ1-1, the full variable domain is EPEVTQTPSHQVTQMGQEVILRCVPISNHLYFYWYRQILGQKVEFLVSFYNNEISEKSEIFDDQFSVERPDGSNFTLKIRSTKLEDSAMYFCASSERDRSEAFFGQGTRLTVV.

In its sample, this clonotype was seen a few times. The J gene is TRBJ2-5, the V gene TRBV27, with a possible D match to TRBD2 (6 bases). CDR3 length: 16 amino acids. CDR1 is MNHEY and CDR2 is SMNVEV in the germline V gene (reference sequence). V lost 5 bases and J lost 4, with 20 bases in between. In DNA, the CDR3 is TGTGCCAGCAGTCCCGAAGACTCCGGGGGTGGAGAGACCCAGTACTTC. Translating it yields CASSPEDSGGGETQYF.

The rearrangement joins TRBV7-9 to TRBJ2-5; TRBD1 might be the D (5 bases). This CDR3 spans 17 amino acids. Trimming pared 2 bases from V and 4 bases from J, leaving 20 bases between. Per the germline V gene, CDR1 is SEHNR and CDR2 is FQNEAQ (reference sequence). Here the CDR3 DNA reads TGTGCCAGCAGCTTAATTGTCACGACAGAACGACTAGAGACCCAGTACTTC. Its translation is CASSLIVTTERLETQYF.

The chain couples TRBV24-1 to TRBJ2-1, with D perhaps TRBD1 or TRBD2 (5 bases each). CDR1 KGHDR and CDR2 SFDVKD come from the germline V gene. The V and J ends lost 4 bases and 3 bases respectively, with 6 bases between them. The CDR3 runs 13 residues. This CDR3 is CATSEGDYNEQFF. Here the CDR3 DNA reads TGTGCCACCAGTGAGGGGGACTACAATGAGCAGTTCTTC.

CDR3 DNA sequence: TGTGCCAGCAGGCTCAGCCCTAGCGGGGGGGGATCAGATACGCAGTATTTT. Translation: CASRLSPSGGGSDTQYF. V and J are TRBV6-6 and TRBJ2-3; 12 bases are a match to TRBD2. J was trimmed by 4 bases and V by 6 bases; bases with no gene match: 11. From germline, CDR1 is MNHNY and CDR2 SVGAGI (reference sequence). CDR3 length: 17 residues.

CDR3 nucleotides: TGTGCCAGCAGCTTAGGGGCCTCTCCTAACGAGCAGTACGTC. The encoded protein is CASSLGASPNEQYV. The chain links TRBV7-9 to TRBJ2-7; D is unclear. The CDR3 sequence is 14 residues long. V was clipped by 1 base and J by 5 bases, with 12 bases between them. Germline V gene lookup returns CDR1 SEHNR and CDR2 FQNEAQ (reference sequence).

The CDR3: CASSLWSRGTANTEAFF. CDR3 nucleotide sequence: TGTGCCAGCAGCTTATGGTCAAGGGGTACGGCGAACACTGAAGCTTTCTTT. V usage is TRBV11-2 and J usage is TRBJ1-1, with D tentatively TRBD1 (5 bases). The germline CDR1 and CDR2 sequences are SGHAT and FQNNGV. Trimming took off 2 bases at V and 1 base at J, with 17 bases between the two ends. This CDR3 has 17 residues.

The rearrangement uses TRBV19 and TRBJ2-1; 8 bases are a match to TRBD2. Trimming cost V 3 bases and J 5 bases; bases outside gene matches: 3. The CDR3 loop spans 14 amino acids. Germline V gives CDR1 LNHDA, CDR2 SQIVND (reference sequence). In DNA form, the CDR3 reads TGTGCCAGTAGTATCCTAGCGGGCGACAATGAGCAGTTCTTC. Translated, it gives CASSILAGDNEQFF. The full variable domain, with the rest looked up from reference TRBV19 and TRBJ2-1, is DGGITQSPKYLFRKEGQNVTLSCEQNLNHDAMYWYRQDPGQGLRLIYYSQIVNDFQKGDIAEGYSVSREKKESFPLTVTSAQKNPTAFYLCASSILAGDNEQFFGPGTRLTVL.

This clonotype was seen a handful of times. The V and J genes are TRBV19 and TRBJ1-1, with D perhaps TRBD1 (5 bases). Trimming cost V 3 bases and J 11 bases, with 19 bases left between them. The CDR3 spans 14 residues. Germline V gene lookup returns CDR1 LNHDA and CDR2 SQIVND (reference sequence). CDR3 region: CASSIPGTARFAFF. The CDR3 DNA reads as TGTGCCAGTAGTATCCCCGGGACTGCCCGGTTTGCTTTCTTT.

The CDR3 region has the DNA TGTGCCAGCAGTTCCGACGGGACAGGGTTCGAGCAGTACGTC. Protein: CASSSDGTGFEQYV. This chain connects TRBV27 to TRBJ2-7, with 9 bases that match TRBD1. The CDR3 length is 14 residues. V shed 4 bases, J shed 6 bases, and the junction held 7 bases outside the gene matches. CDR1 MNHEY and CDR2 SMNVEV come from the germline V gene (reference sequence).

This chain connects TRBV12-5 to TRBJ2-7; D is unresolved. V lost 0 bases and J 3 bases, leaving 3 bases between the germline ends. Per the germline V gene, CDR1 is LGHNT and CDR2 is FRNRAP. There are 12 residues in the CDR3. The CDR3 region has the DNA TGTGCTAGTGGTTTGGTAGTCTACGAGCAGTACTTC. It encodes CASGLVVYEQYF. The full variable domain, rest sourced from reference TRBV12-5 and TRBJ2-7, is DARVTQTPRHKVTEMGQEVTMRCQPILGHNTVFWYRQTMMQGLELLAYFRNRAPLDDSGMPKDRFSAEMPDATLATLKIQPSEPRDSAVYFCASGLVVYEQYFGPGTRLTVT.

This clonotype was seen a few times. The rearrangement uses TRBV6-5 and TRBJ2-1; no firm D call. Trimming took 7 bases from V and 5 from J, leaving 12 bases between them. Germline CDR1 and CDR2: MNHEY and SVGAGI. This CDR3 comprises 13 residues. In DNA form, the CDR3 reads TGTGCCAGCACCTATGGAGTAGACAATGAGCAGTTCTTC. It yields the protein CASTYGVDNEQFF.

The rearrangement uses TRBV4-3 and TRBJ1-6; TRBD1 might be the D (5 bases). This CDR3 contains 15 residues. Between the trimmed V and J ends, which lost 3 bases and 7 bases, there was a span of 13 bases. Per the germline V gene, CDR1 is LGHNA and CDR2 is YSLEER. CDR3 nucleotide sequence: TGCGCCAGCAGCCAGGAGGGACCCCTGAATTCACCCCTCCACTTT. Translated: CASSQEGPLNSPLHF.

This clonotype was detected ten times or more. The chain has TRBV7-8 and TRBJ2-2; 9 bases match TRBD2. Germline CDR1 SGHVS, CDR2 FQNEAQ. J gave up 5 bases and V 8 bases, and 12 bases lay outside the gene matches. This CDR3 is built from 16 residues. CDR3 loop: CASGTSSAAGTGELFF. Written as DNA, the CDR3 is TGTGCCAGCGGGACTAGCTCGGCGGCCGGAACCGGGGAGCTGTTTTTT.

This clonotype was detected only a few times. The chain joins TRBV25-1 to TRBJ2-2, with D perhaps matching TRBD1 or TRBD2 (5 bases each). Germline V gene data show CDR1 as MGHDK and CDR2 as SYGVNS. The CDR3 is made up of 13 amino acids. Trimming shortened V by 2 bases and J by 4 bases, and 5 bases separated the two germline ends. The CDR3 protein is CASSEGGTGELFF. DNA for the CDR3: TGTGCCAGCAGTGAAGGGGGCACCGGGGAGCTGTTTTTT.